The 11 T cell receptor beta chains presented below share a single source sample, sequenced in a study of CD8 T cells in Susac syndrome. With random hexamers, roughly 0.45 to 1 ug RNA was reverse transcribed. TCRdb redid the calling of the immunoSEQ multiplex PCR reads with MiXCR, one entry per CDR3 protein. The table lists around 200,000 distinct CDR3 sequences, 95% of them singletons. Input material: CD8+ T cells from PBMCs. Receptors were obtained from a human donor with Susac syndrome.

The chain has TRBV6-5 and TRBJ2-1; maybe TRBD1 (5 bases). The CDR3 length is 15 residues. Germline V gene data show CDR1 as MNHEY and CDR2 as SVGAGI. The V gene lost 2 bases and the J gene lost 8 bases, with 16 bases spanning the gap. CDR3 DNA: TGTGCCAGCAGTTACCTGTCAGGGTATATCTATGAGCAGTTCTTC. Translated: CASSYLSGYIYEQFF.

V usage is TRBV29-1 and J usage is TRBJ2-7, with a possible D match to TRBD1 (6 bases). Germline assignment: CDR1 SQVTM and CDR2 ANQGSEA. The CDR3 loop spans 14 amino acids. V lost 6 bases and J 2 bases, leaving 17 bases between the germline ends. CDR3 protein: CSVKSGQSAYEQYF. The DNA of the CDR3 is TGCAGCGTCAAATCCGGACAGTCCGCCTACGAGCAGTACTTC.

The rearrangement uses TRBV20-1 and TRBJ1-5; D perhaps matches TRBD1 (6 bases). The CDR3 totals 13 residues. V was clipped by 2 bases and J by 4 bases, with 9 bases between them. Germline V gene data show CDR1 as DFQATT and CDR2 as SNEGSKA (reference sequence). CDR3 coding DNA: TGCAGTGCTAGACGAAGGGGGAATCAGCCCCAGCATTTT. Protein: CSARRRGNQPQHF.

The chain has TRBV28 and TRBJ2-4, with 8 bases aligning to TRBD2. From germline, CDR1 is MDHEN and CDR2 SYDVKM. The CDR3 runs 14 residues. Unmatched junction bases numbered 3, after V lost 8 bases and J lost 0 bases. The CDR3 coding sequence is TGTGCCAGCGTCCTAGCGGGAGCCAAAAACATTCAGTACTTC. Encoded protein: CASVLAGAKNIQYF.

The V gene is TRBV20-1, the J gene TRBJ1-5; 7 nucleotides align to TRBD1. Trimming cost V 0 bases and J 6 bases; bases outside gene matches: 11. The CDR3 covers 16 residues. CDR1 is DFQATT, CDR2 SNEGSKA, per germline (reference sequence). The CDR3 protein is CSARDPSTGLSQPQHF. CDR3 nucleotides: TGCAGTGCTAGAGACCCTTCGACAGGGCTCAGTCAGCCCCAGCATTTT.

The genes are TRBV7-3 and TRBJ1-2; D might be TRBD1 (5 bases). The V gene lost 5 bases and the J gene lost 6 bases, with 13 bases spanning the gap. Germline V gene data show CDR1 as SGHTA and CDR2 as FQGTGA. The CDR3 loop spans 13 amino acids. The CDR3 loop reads CASSPQAGHGYTF. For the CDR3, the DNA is TGTGCCAGCAGCCCACAGGCTGGTCATGGCTACACCTTC.

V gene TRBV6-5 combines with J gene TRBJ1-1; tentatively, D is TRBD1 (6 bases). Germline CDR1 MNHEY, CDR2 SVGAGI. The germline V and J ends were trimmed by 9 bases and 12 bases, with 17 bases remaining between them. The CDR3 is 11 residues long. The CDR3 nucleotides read TGTGCCAGTTTTGCCGGGACACTGCCTTTCTTT. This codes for CASFAGTLPFF.

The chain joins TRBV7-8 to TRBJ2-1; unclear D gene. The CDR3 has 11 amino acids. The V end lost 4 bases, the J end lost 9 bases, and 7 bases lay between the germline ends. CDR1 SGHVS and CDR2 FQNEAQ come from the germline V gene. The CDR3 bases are TGTGCCAGCAGCTATAGGAGTGAGCAGTTCTTC. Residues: CASSYRSEQFF.

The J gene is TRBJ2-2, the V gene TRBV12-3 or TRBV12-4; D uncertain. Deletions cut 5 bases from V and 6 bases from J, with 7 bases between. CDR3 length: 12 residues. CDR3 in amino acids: CASSLFSGELFF. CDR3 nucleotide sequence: TGTGCCAGCAGTCTTTTTTCCGGGGAGCTGTTTTTT.

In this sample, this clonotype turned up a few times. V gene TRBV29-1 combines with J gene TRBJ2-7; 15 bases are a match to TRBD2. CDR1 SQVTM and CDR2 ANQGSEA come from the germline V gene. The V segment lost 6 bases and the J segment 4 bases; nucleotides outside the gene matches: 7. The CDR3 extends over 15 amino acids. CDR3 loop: CSVASGTSGRYEQYF. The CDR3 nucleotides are TGCAGCGTCGCATCGGGGACTAGCGGGAGGTACGAGCAGTACTTC.

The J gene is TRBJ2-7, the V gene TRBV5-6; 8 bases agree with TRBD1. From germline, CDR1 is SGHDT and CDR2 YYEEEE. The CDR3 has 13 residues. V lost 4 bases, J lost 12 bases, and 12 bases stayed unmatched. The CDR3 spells CASSEGTGGSLYF. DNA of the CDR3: TGTGCCAGCAGCGAAGGGACAGGTGGCAGTCTGTACTTC.